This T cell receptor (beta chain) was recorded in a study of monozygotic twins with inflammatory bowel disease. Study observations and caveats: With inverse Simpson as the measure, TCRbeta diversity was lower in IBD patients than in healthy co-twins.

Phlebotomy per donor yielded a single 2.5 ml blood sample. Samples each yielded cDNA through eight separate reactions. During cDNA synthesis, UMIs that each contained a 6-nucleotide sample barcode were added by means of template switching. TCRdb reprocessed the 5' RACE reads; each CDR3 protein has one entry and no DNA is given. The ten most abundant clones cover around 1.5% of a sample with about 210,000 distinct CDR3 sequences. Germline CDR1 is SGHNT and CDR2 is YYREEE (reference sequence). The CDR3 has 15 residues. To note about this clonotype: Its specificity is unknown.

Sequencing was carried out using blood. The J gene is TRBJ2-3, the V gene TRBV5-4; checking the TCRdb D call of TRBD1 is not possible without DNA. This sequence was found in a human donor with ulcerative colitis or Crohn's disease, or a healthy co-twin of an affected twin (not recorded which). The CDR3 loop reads CASSLQWVSTDTQYF.